This T cell receptor delta chain comes out of a study of gamma-delta T cells after stem cell transplantation. TCRdb re-called clones from the RT-PCR reads using CATT. The repertoire has some 1,200 delta-chain clones, 15% to 20% of them found once; the top ten carry more than 25%. By share, this clone counts as large (0.1 to 1%). Germline V lookup: CDR1 GEAIGNYY, CDR2 EKD. This CDR3 has 16 amino acids. V shed 3 bases and J 0 bases; nucleotides not matched to a gene: 7. The chain is built from TRDV2 and TRDJ1, with TRDD3 identical over 9 bases. The receptor's source is a human donor. It is not recorded whose cells these are; they may come from a transplant donor. Sequencing was done on a sample of gamma-delta T cells. The CDR3 reads CACDSLLGDYTDKLIF. The CDR3 DNA reads as TGTGCCTGTGACTCTTTACTGGGGGACTACACCGATAAACTCATCTTT.